A selection of T cell receptor beta chains follows, all from one sample in a study of radiation and T cells in renal cell carcinoma. The method was immunoSEQ multiplex PCR; TCRdb's version includes in-frame clones alone and lacks a portion of them. The sample shows about 59,000 clones, around 72% of them seen only once. The material sequenced was blood, taken from a patient whose treatment included radiotherapy and nephrectomy. These receptors all stem from a man aged 60 to 75 with renal cell carcinoma. Each CDR3 is given with its conserved first and last residue. The order of the fields is CDR3 length, J gene, D gene, clone size, V gene, CDR3 DNA, CDR3 protein. A D gene is named only where the DNA matches it firmly. Clone size, where shown, is once, few, many, or a class for clones that have expanded.

len: 14
j_gene: TRBJ1-4
d_gene: NA
abundance: NA
v_gene: TRBV7-9
CDR3nt: TGTGCCAGCAGCTTAGCGGCGGGCAATGAAAAACTGTTTTTT
CDR3aa: CASSLAAGNEKLFF

len: 15
j_gene: TRBJ1-3
d_gene: TRBD1
abundance: NA
v_gene: TRBV6-6
CDR3nt: TGTGCCAGCAGAACCGGGACAGGCTCTGGAAACACCATATATTTT
CDR3aa: CASRTGTGSGNTIYF

len: 15
j_gene: TRBJ1-2
d_gene: TRBD1
abundance: few
v_gene: TRBV5-1
CDR3nt: TGCGCCACCGCGACAGGGGGCGCGGAAAACTATGGCTACACCTTC
CDR3aa: CATATGGAENYGYTF

len: 12
j_gene: TRBJ2-7
d_gene: NA
abundance: NA
v_gene: TRBV7-9
CDR3nt: TGTGCCAGCAGCTTCGACTACTACGAGCAGTACTTC
CDR3aa: CASSFDYYEQYF

len: 15
j_gene: TRBJ2-1
d_gene: NA
abundance: NA
v_gene: TRBV11-3
CDR3nt: TGTGCCAGCAGCTTAGATCCTTACAGCTACAATGAGCAGTTCTTC
CDR3aa: CASSLDPYSYNEQFF

len: 12
j_gene: TRBJ1-1
d_gene: NA
abundance: NA
v_gene: TRBV29-1
CDR3nt: TGCAGCGGAAAGGTCAAGAACACTGAAGCTTTCTTT
CDR3aa: CSGKVKNTEAFF

len: 15
j_gene: TRBJ1-1
d_gene: TRBD1
abundance: NA
v_gene: TRBV5-5
CDR3nt: TGTGCCAGCAGCTTGGATTGGACAGGGATGACTGAAGCTTTCTTT
CDR3aa: CASSLDWTGMTEAFF

len: 17
j_gene: TRBJ2-7
d_gene: NA
abundance: NA
v_gene: TRBV5-6
CDR3nt: TGTGCCAGCAGCTTGGGTATTCGTCTGAGGGAAAACTACGAGCAGTACTTC
CDR3aa: CASSLGIRLRENYEQYF

len: 12
j_gene: TRBJ2-3
d_gene: NA
abundance: NA
v_gene: TRBV6-6
CDR3nt: TGTGCCAGCAGTAGAGGGTTAGATACGCAGTATTTT
CDR3aa: CASSRGLDTQYF

len: 14
j_gene: TRBJ1-2
d_gene: NA
abundance: NA
v_gene: TRBV2
CDR3nt: TGTGCCAGCAGTGAAGAGGCGGGGCTCTATGGCTACACCTTC
CDR3aa: CASSEEAGLYGYTF

len: 16
j_gene: TRBJ2-3
d_gene: NA
abundance: NA
v_gene: TRBV6-1
CDR3nt: TGTGCCAGCAGTGTCTTGAACGGGCAGAGCACAGATACGCAGTATTTT
CDR3aa: CASSVLNGQSTDTQYF

len: 11
j_gene: TRBJ2-5
d_gene: NA
abundance: NA
v_gene: TRBV2
CDR3nt: TGTGCCAGCAGGGCTCAAGAGACCCAGTACTTC
CDR3aa: CASRAQETQYF

len: 13
j_gene: TRBJ1-2
d_gene: NA
abundance: NA
v_gene: TRBV14
CDR3nt: TGTGCCAGCAGCCAAGATCTCCCCGGAGGCTACACCTTC
CDR3aa: CASSQDLPGGYTF

len: 17
j_gene: TRBJ1-5
d_gene: TRBD1
abundance: once
v_gene: TRBV29-1
CDR3nt: TGCAGCGTTGCCGGGACAGGGGGAATCGGCGGCAATCAGCCCCAGCATTTT
CDR3aa: CSVAGTGGIGGNQPQHF

len: 15
j_gene: TRBJ2-5
d_gene: NA
abundance: NA
v_gene: TRBV5-1
CDR3nt: TGCGCCAGCACCTTGGGGACGGGAGCGGGAGAGACCCAGTACTTC
CDR3aa: CASTLGTGAGETQYF

len: 14
j_gene: TRBJ2-3
d_gene: TRBD2
abundance: NA
v_gene: TRBV7-3
CDR3nt: TGTGCCAGCAGCTCCGGGACTAGATACGATACGCAGTATTTT
CDR3aa: CASSSGTRYDTQYF

len: 13
j_gene: TRBJ1-5
d_gene: NA
abundance: NA
v_gene: TRBV30
CDR3nt: TGTGCCTGGAGCGAGGGGGGCAATCAGCCCCAGCATTTT
CDR3aa: CAWSEGGNQPQHF

len: 12
j_gene: TRBJ1-6
d_gene: NA
abundance: NA
v_gene: TRBV7-2
CDR3nt: TGTGCCAGCAGCTTCTCAAATTCACCCCTCCACTTT
CDR3aa: CASSFSNSPLHF

len: 17
j_gene: TRBJ2-1
d_gene: NA
abundance: NA
v_gene: TRBV7-2
CDR3nt: TGTGCCAGCAGCTTAGAGGGCAGGTTTTCTTCCTACAATGAGCAGTTCTTC
CDR3aa: CASSLEGRFSSYNEQFF

len: 16
j_gene: TRBJ2-5
d_gene: TRBD1
abundance: NA
v_gene: TRBV9
CDR3nt: TGTGCCAGCAGCGTAGTAGGGACAGGGTGGCAAGAGACCCAGTACTTC
CDR3aa: CASSVVGTGWQETQYF

len: 13
j_gene: TRBJ2-7
d_gene: TRBD1
abundance: many
v_gene: TRBV10-1
CDR3nt: TGCGCCAGCTGGAGGACAGGGGCTCACGAGCAGTACTTC
CDR3aa: CASWRTGAHEQYF

len: 15
j_gene: TRBJ2-1
d_gene: TRBD2
abundance: NA
v_gene: TRBV15
CDR3nt: TGTGCCACCAGCGGGCTAGCGGGGGGGTTCAATGAGCAGTTCTTC
CDR3aa: CATSGLAGGFNEQFF

len: 12
j_gene: TRBJ1-6
d_gene: NA
abundance: once
v_gene: TRBV6-5
CDR3nt: TGTGCCAGTAGACAGTATAATTCACCCCTCCACTTT
CDR3aa: CASRQYNSPLHF

len: 16
j_gene: TRBJ2-3
d_gene: TRBD2
abundance: NA
v_gene: TRBV11-2
CDR3nt: TGTGCCAGCAGCTTAGATCGGGCTAGCGGAACAGATACGCAGTATTTT
CDR3aa: CASSLDRASGTDTQYF

len: 16
j_gene: TRBJ1-2
d_gene: NA
abundance: few
v_gene: TRBV9
CDR3nt: TGTGCCAGCAGCGTAGAGAGGGGGGCCCTCGGCTATGGCTACACCTTC
CDR3aa: CASSVERGALGYGYTF

len: 13
j_gene: TRBJ1-1
d_gene: NA
abundance: NA
v_gene: TRBV6-1
CDR3nt: TGTGCCAGCAGTGAGATCAGGGACACTGAAGCTTTCTTT
CDR3aa: CASSEIRDTEAFF

len: 15
j_gene: TRBJ1-3
d_gene: NA
abundance: NA
v_gene: TRBV6-1
CDR3nt: TGTGCCAGCAGTGAAGTCGCCGAGGCGGGGAACACCATATATTTT
CDR3aa: CASSEVAEAGNTIYF

len: 15
j_gene: TRBJ1-6
d_gene: TRBD1
abundance: NA
v_gene: TRBV7-9
CDR3nt: TGTGCCAGCAGTCGTTGGGACAGTTATAATTCACCCCTCCACTTT
CDR3aa: CASSRWDSYNSPLHF

len: 15
j_gene: TRBJ2-4
d_gene: NA
abundance: NA
v_gene: TRBV5-1
CDR3nt: TGCGCCAGCAGAATGAGGGGCGCGGAGGCGGACATTCAGTACTTC
CDR3aa: CASRMRGAEADIQYF

len: 15
j_gene: TRBJ2-6
d_gene: TRBD2
abundance: NA
v_gene: TRBV7-2
CDR3nt: TGTGCCAGCAGCCAACGGGAGGCTGGGGCCAACGTCCTGACTTTC
CDR3aa: CASSQREAGANVLTF

len: 13
j_gene: TRBJ1-6
d_gene: NA
abundance: many
v_gene: TRBV9
CDR3nt: TGTGCCAGCAGCGTAGCGCCTAATTCACCCCTCCACTTT
CDR3aa: CASSVAPNSPLHF

len: 14
j_gene: TRBJ1-5
d_gene: NA
abundance: NA
v_gene: TRBV7-6
CDR3nt: TGTGCCAGCAGCTTAGGGTCGGGAGGTCAGCCCCAGCATTTT
CDR3aa: CASSLGSGGQPQHF

len: 13
j_gene: TRBJ2-5
d_gene: NA
abundance: NA
v_gene: TRBV7-9
CDR3nt: TGTGCCAGCAGCCCTAGGGTAGGCGAGACCCAGTACTTC
CDR3aa: CASSPRVGETQYF

len: 14
j_gene: TRBJ2-5
d_gene: TRBD2
abundance: once
v_gene: TRBV19
CDR3nt: TGTGCCAGTAGTATCCCGGGGGGGCAAGAGACCCAGTACTTC
CDR3aa: CASSIPGGQETQYF

len: 15
j_gene: TRBJ1-2
d_gene: TRBD1
abundance: NA
v_gene: TRBV6-5
CDR3nt: TGTGCCAGCAGAAGTCCCACAGGGGGGGACTATGGCTACACCTTC
CDR3aa: CASRSPTGGDYGYTF

len: 12
j_gene: TRBJ1-1
d_gene: NA
abundance: once
v_gene: TRBV11-2
CDR3nt: TGTGCCAGCAGCTTAGGGGTCAGAGAAGCTTTCTTT
CDR3aa: CASSLGVREAFF

len: 16
j_gene: TRBJ2-5
d_gene: TRBD2
abundance: once
v_gene: TRBV11-2
CDR3nt: TGTGCCAGCAGCCCCCGTAGCGGGGGGGCCCGGGAGACCCAGTACTTC
CDR3aa: CASSPRSGGARETQYF

len: 12
j_gene: TRBJ1-1
d_gene: NA
abundance: NA
v_gene: TRBV11-3
CDR3nt: TGTGCCAGCAGCGAGGGGTGGGGTGAAGCTTTCTTT
CDR3aa: CASSEGWGEAFF

len: 17
j_gene: TRBJ2-2
d_gene: TRBD2
abundance: few
v_gene: TRBV4-3
CDR3nt: TGCGCCAGCAGCCAAGGGACTAGCGGGGGGGCCGGCGGGGAGCTGTTTTTT
CDR3aa: CASSQGTSGGAGGELFF

len: 14
j_gene: TRBJ2-6
d_gene: NA
abundance: NA
v_gene: TRBV25-1
CDR3nt: TGTGCCAGCAGTGGAGAGTCTGGGGCCAACGTCCTGACTTTC
CDR3aa: CASSGESGANVLTF

len: 14
j_gene: TRBJ2-3
d_gene: NA
abundance: NA
v_gene: TRBV19
CDR3nt: TGTGCCAGTAGTATAGTGGCCCCGACAGATACGCAGTATTTT
CDR3aa: CASSIVAPTDTQYF

len: 15
j_gene: TRBJ1-4
d_gene: NA
abundance: once
v_gene: TRBV7-9
CDR3nt: TGTGCCAGCAGCTTTTTGCGGGGTTTGGATGAAAAACTGTTTTTT
CDR3aa: CASSFLRGLDEKLFF

len: 17
j_gene: TRBJ2-2
d_gene: TRBD2
abundance: NA
v_gene: TRBV7-9
CDR3nt: TGTGCCAGCAGGGGCGGACTAGCGGGAGGGAACACCGGGGAGCTGTTTTTT
CDR3aa: CASRGGLAGGNTGELFF

len: 16
j_gene: TRBJ1-1
d_gene: TRBD1
abundance: NA
v_gene: TRBV7-2
CDR3nt: TGTGCCAGCAGCTTAGCGCGTAGACAGGGGAGGACTGAAGCTTTCTTT
CDR3aa: CASSLARRQGRTEAFF

len: 15
j_gene: TRBJ1-4
d_gene: NA
abundance: NA
v_gene: TRBV19
CDR3nt: TGTGCCAGTGGGCCCCCCGGAGCAACTAATGAAAAACTGTTTTTT
CDR3aa: CASGPPGATNEKLFF

len: 16
j_gene: TRBJ2-7
d_gene: TRBD1
abundance: NA
v_gene: TRBV7-9
CDR3nt: TGTGCCAGCAGCTTGACGGACAGGGGCAGCTCCTACGAGCAGTACTTC
CDR3aa: CASSLTDRGSSYEQYF

len: 15
j_gene: TRBJ1-5
d_gene: NA
abundance: NA
v_gene: TRBV6-5
CDR3nt: TGTGCCAGCAGTTACAGGGGGTCGGGCAATCAGCCCCAGCATTTT
CDR3aa: CASSYRGSGNQPQHF

len: 13
j_gene: TRBJ1-4
d_gene: NA
abundance: NA
v_gene: TRBV15
CDR3nt: TGTGCCACCAGTGATGGGGGGGCATACAAACTGTTTTTT
CDR3aa: CATSDGGAYKLFF

len: 15
j_gene: TRBJ2-2
d_gene: TRBD1
abundance: NA
v_gene: TRBV10-3
CDR3nt: TGTGCCATTACCCCCGACAGGGGGCAGGGCGGGGAGCTGTTTTTT
CDR3aa: CAITPDRGQGGELFF

len: 17
j_gene: TRBJ1-3
d_gene: TRBD1
abundance: NA
v_gene: TRBV30
CDR3nt: TGTGCCTGGAGTGCCGACAGGGGGCTCACCTCTGGAAACACCATATATTTT
CDR3aa: CAWSADRGLTSGNTIYF

len: 16
j_gene: TRBJ2-1
d_gene: TRBD1
abundance: NA
v_gene: TRBV11-2
CDR3nt: TGTGCCAGCAGCTCCCACCCGGACAGGGTTAAAAATGAGCAGTTCTTC
CDR3aa: CASSSHPDRVKNEQFF

len: 14
j_gene: TRBJ2-3
d_gene: NA
abundance: NA
v_gene: TRBV9
CDR3nt: TGTGCCAGCAGCGTAGGGTCCAACACAGATACGCAGTATTTT
CDR3aa: CASSVGSNTDTQYF

len: 14
j_gene: TRBJ1-1
d_gene: NA
abundance: NA
v_gene: TRBV4-1
CDR3nt: TGCGCCAGCAGCCTAGCGGGGATGAACACTGAAGCTTTCTTT
CDR3aa: CASSLAGMNTEAFF

len: 15
j_gene: TRBJ1-5
d_gene: TRBD1
abundance: NA
v_gene: TRBV7-2
CDR3nt: TGTGCCAGCAGCTTAGATGCGGCAGGGGGCAAGCCCCAGCATTTT
CDR3aa: CASSLDAAGGKPQHF

len: 15
j_gene: TRBJ2-7
d_gene: NA
abundance: NA
v_gene: TRBV29-1
CDR3nt: TGCAGCGTTGAAGCGGAAGGGTTCCTCTCCTACGAGCAGTACTTC
CDR3aa: CSVEAEGFLSYEQYF

len: 17
j_gene: TRBJ2-1
d_gene: TRBD2
abundance: NA
v_gene: TRBV7-2
CDR3nt: TGTGCCAGCAGCTTATACCGCCGAGCGGGAGGAAAAAATGAGCAGTTCTTC
CDR3aa: CASSLYRRAGGKNEQFF

len: 12
j_gene: TRBJ1-1
d_gene: NA
abundance: few
v_gene: TRBV7-2
CDR3nt: TGTGCCAGCAGCTCTCCAGGGTTATTGGCTTTCTTT
CDR3aa: CASSSPGLLAFF

len: 15
j_gene: TRBJ2-5
d_gene: TRBD2
abundance: NA
v_gene: TRBV5-4
CDR3nt: TGTGCCAGCAGCTCCCTAGCGGGAGGGCCGGAGACCCAGTACTTC
CDR3aa: CASSSLAGGPETQYF

len: 17
j_gene: TRBJ2-2
d_gene: TRBD2
abundance: NA
v_gene: TRBV11-3
CDR3nt: TGTGCCAGCAGCTTAGGACGGCGAGCGGGAGTGATCGGGGAGCTGTTTTTT
CDR3aa: CASSLGRRAGVIGELFF

len: 13
j_gene: TRBJ1-4
d_gene: NA
abundance: NA
v_gene: TRBV6-1
CDR3nt: TGTGCCAGCAGAACAGGGATACTTGAAAAACTGTTTTTT
CDR3aa: CASRTGILEKLFF